These 16 T cell receptor beta chains originate from one sample sequenced in a study of radiation and T cells in renal cell carcinoma. Using immunoSEQ multiplex PCR, the repertoire was profiled, and TCRdb retains in-frame clones only, with some absent. The sample holds around 76,000 clones, over 80% seen once. Specified time point: blood 2 weeks post-SBRT. Treatment defined: 15 Gy SBRT to primary tumor, nephrectomy 4 weeks later. Sequenced material: blood, taken from a patient whose treatment included radiotherapy and nephrectomy. These TCRs come from a man between 60 and 75 years old with renal cell carcinoma.

The chain uses TRBV27 and TRBJ1-2, with TRBD1 matching 7 bases. CDR3 length: 14 residues. With V trimmed by 2 bases and J by 5 bases, 5 bases remained unmatched. CDR1 MNHEY and CDR2 SMNVEV come from the germline V gene (reference sequence). The CDR3: CASSLRGLGYGYTF. DNA for the CDR3: TGTGCCAGCAGTTTAAGGGGGCTCGGTTATGGCTACACCTTC.

A single count supports this clone. The chain recombines TRBV28 with TRBJ2-5; a weak D match, TRBD2 (6 bases). Germline V gene data show CDR1 as MDHEN and CDR2 as SYDVKM. Trimming took 1 base from V and 7 from J, leaving 22 bases between them. The CDR3 loop spans 17 amino acids. DNA for the CDR3: TGTGCCAGCAGTTTATTTGTATGGAGGAAGGGGCGGGGGACCCAGTACTTC. As protein: CASSLFVWRKGRGTQYF.

This chain joins TRBV4-3 and TRBJ2-3, with a possible D match to TRBD2 (5 bases). The CDR3 extends over 13 amino acids. V lost 4 bases, J lost 5 bases, and 10 bases lay in between. The V gene's germline CDR1 is LGHNA and CDR2 YSLEER. The CDR3 coding sequence is TGCGCCAGCAGCCGGGAGTCCGAAGATACGCAGTATTTT. This codes for CASSRESEDTQYF.

V gene TRBV5-4 combines with J gene TRBJ2-2; TRBD1 or TRBD2 may be the D gene (5 bases each). V lost 4 bases to trimming and J lost 2 bases, with 12 bases between them. This CDR3 is 15 amino acids long. Germline CDR1 SGHNT, CDR2 YYREEE (reference sequence). As DNA, the CDR3 is TGTGCCAGCAGCCCAGGGACCGCTAACACCGGGGAGCTGTTTTTT. This encodes CASSPGTANTGELFF.

This rearrangement joins TRBV20-1 to TRBJ2-7; D gene uncertain. Trimming removed 1 base from V and 7 bases from J, with 8 bases in between. CDR1 and CDR2 from the germline V gene are DFQATT and SNEGSKA (reference sequence). The CDR3 runs 11 residues. The CDR3 loop is CSARAPTEQYF. For the CDR3, the DNA is TGCAGTGCTAGAGCGCCGACAGAGCAGTACTTC.

The CDR3 DNA reads as TGTGCCAGCAGCTCCCTCTCTGGGACAGGCACCGGGGAGCTGTTTTTT. Its protein product is CASSSLSGTGTGELFF. The rearrangement links TRBV5-5 to TRBJ2-2, with 8 nucleotides matching TRBD1. The germline CDR1 and CDR2 sequences are SGHKS and YYEKEE (reference sequence). The CDR3 has 16 residues. The V segment lost 3 bases and the J segment 4 bases; nucleotides outside the gene matches: 8. Drawing the rest from reference TRBV5-5 and TRBJ2-2, the complete variable domain is DAGVTQSPTHLIKTRGQQVTLRCSPISGHKSVSWYQQVLGQGPQFIFQYYEKEERGRGNFPDRFSARQFPNYSSELNVNALLLGDSALYLCASSSLSGTGTGELFFGEGSRLTVL.

The DNA of the CDR3 is TGTGCCAGCAGCTTGGGCAGGGTCAGGACTGAAGCTTTCTTT. This sequence encodes CASSLGRVRTEAFF. This chain connects TRBV5-6 to TRBJ1-1, with a tentative D call TRBD1 (5 bases). Germline CDR1 reads SGHDT; CDR2 reads YYEEEE. CDR3 size: 14 residues. V gave up 0 bases and J gave up 5 bases, with 11 bases separating them.

This clone was seen only a few times. V is TRBV29-1 and J is TRBJ1-5; D may be TRBD1 (6 bases). The V and J ends lost 5 bases and 3 bases respectively, with 8 bases between them. CDR1 and CDR2 (germline): SQVTM, ANQGSEA. This CDR3 region has 12 residues. CDR3 sequence reads: CSVRDNNQPQHF. The DNA for the CDR3 is TGCAGCGTTCGGGACAACAATCAGCCCCAGCATTTT.

J is TRBJ1-4 and V is TRBV28; 9 bases are shared with TRBD1. The CDR3 extends over 21 amino acids. J lost 12 bases, V lost 4 bases, and 30 bases had no gene match. From germline, CDR1 is MDHEN and CDR2 SYDVKM. The CDR3 DNA is TGTGCCAGCAGTTACCCTCTACCGGGACAGGGAGACCAGGATGAAAAACTCGAACTGTTTTTT. Protein product: CASSYPLPGQGDQDEKLELFF.

V and J are TRBV30 and TRBJ2-2; D may be TRBD2 (6 bases). There are 14 residues in the CDR3. V shed 3 bases and J shed 5 bases, with 13 bases lying between them. Germline CDR1 and CDR2: GTSNPN and SVGIG (reference sequence). This chain's CDR3 is CAWRTGEVTGELFF. Written as DNA, the CDR3 is TGTGCCTGGAGGACGGGAGAGGTTACCGGGGAGCTGTTTTTT.

The chain uses TRBV27 and TRBJ2-5, with D perhaps given as TRBD1 or TRBD2 (6 bases each). The CDR3 totals 14 residues. Germline values: CDR1 MNHEY, CDR2 SMNVEV (reference sequence). Trimming stripped 1 base from V and 4 bases from J, with 10 bases between. CDR3 bases: TGTGCCAGCAGTTTATGGGGGGACATAGAGACCCAGTACTTC. Translated, it gives CASSLWGDIETQYF.

The CDR3 region is CASSLAGTEETQYF. CDR3 sequence (DNA): TGCGCCAGCAGCTTGGCCGGGACAGAAGAGACCCAGTACTTC. The chain has TRBV5-1 and TRBJ2-5; TRBD1 agrees at 7 bases. Germline assignment: CDR1 SGHRS and CDR2 YFSETQ. This CDR3 comprises 14 residues. V was clipped by 0 bases and J by 3 bases; unmatched bases: 2.

This clone was seen repeatedly, ten times or more. CDR3: CASSQVYEQYF. The DNA of the CDR3 is TGTGCCAGCAGCCAAGTGTACGAGCAGTACTTC. The V call is TRBV14, the J call TRBJ2-7; unclear D gene. Trimming took 1 base from V and 4 from J, leaving 2 bases between them. This CDR3 comprises 11 residues. Germline CDR1 SGHDN, CDR2 FVKESK.

The sample holds one count of this clone. The genes are TRBV30 and TRBJ1-5; D remains unclear. V lost 2 bases, J lost 4 bases, and 15 bases lay in between. The CDR3 loop spans 15 amino acids. Germline V CDR1 and CDR2: GTSNPN, SVGIG (reference sequence). In DNA form, the CDR3 reads TGTGCCTGGAGTCTGACCGGCGGCTTTAATCAGCCCCAGCATTTT. This translates into CAWSLTGGFNQPQHF.

The table lists this clone with a few counts. The chain combines TRBV10-1 with TRBJ2-7; 7 bases are shared with TRBD1. The CDR3 length is 15 residues. V was pared by 5 bases and J by 2 bases, with 9 bases of the junction left unmatched. The germline V gene encodes CDR1 WNHNN and CDR2 SYGVQD (reference sequence). CDR3 residues: CASSLSRDSPYEQYF. Written as DNA, the CDR3 is TGCGCCAGCAGTCTTTCCAGGGACAGCCCCTACGAGCAGTACTTC.

This rearrangement joins TRBV19 to TRBJ1-5; D is unresolved. The CDR3 runs 13 residues. The V and J ends lost 7 bases and 7 bases respectively, with 14 bases between them. Per the germline V gene, CDR1 is LNHDA and CDR2 is SQIVND (reference sequence). The CDR3 DNA is TGTGCCAGTACCCTTTTGGGCGCACAGCCCCAGCATTTT. Translation gives CASTLLGAQPQHF. The full variable domain, with the rest looked up from reference TRBV19 and TRBJ1-5, is DGGITQSPKYLFRKEGQNVTLSCEQNLNHDAMYWYRQDPGQGLRLIYYSQIVNDFQKGDIAEGYSVSREKKESFPLTVTSAQKNPTAFYLCASTLLGAQPQHFGDGTRLSIL.